This passage covers 31 T cell receptor beta chains from one sample sequenced in a study of STAT5B mutations in CD4+ large granular lymphocyte leukemia. The method was immunoSEQ multiplex PCR; TCRdb's version includes in-frame clones alone and lacks a portion of them. The sample lists over 45,000 clones, around 70% occurring once. The sample taken for sequencing was CD4+ T cells from blood buffy coats. The receptors originated from a human donor in good health.

The chain combines TRBV7-2 with TRBJ2-7; a weak D match, TRBD2 (6 bases). CDR3 size: 15 residues. V lost 1 base, J lost 0 bases, and 10 bases lay in between. Germline V gives CDR1 SGHTA, CDR2 FQGNSA. CDR3 loop: CASSLGGVSSYEQYF. The CDR3 DNA reads as TGTGCCAGCAGCTTAGGCGGGGTGAGCTCCTACGAGCAGTACTTC. The whole variable domain, filled in from reference TRBV7-2 and TRBJ2-7, reads GAGVSQSPSNKVTEKGKDVELRCDPISGHTALYWYRQSLGQGLEFLIYFQGNSAPDKSGLPSDRFSAERTGGSVSTLTIQRTQQEDSAVYLCASSLGGVSSYEQYFGPGTRLTVT.

The rearrangement joins TRBV7-2 to TRBJ1-1, with 8 bases matching TRBD1. The J segment lost 5 bases and the V segment lost 9 bases, leaving 8 bases of the junction unmatched. In germline, CDR1 is SGHTA, CDR2 FQGNSA. This CDR3 spans 13 amino acids. CDR3 protein: CASKSGGLTEAFF. Written as DNA, the CDR3 is TGTGCCAGTAAGTCAGGGGGCCTGACTGAAGCTTTCTTT. The full variable domain, its missing parts supplied by reference TRBV7-2 and TRBJ1-1, is GAGVSQSPSNKVTEKGKDVELRCDPISGHTALYWYRQSLGQGLEFLIYFQGNSAPDKSGLPSDRFSAERTGGSVSTLTIQRTQQEDSAVYLCASKSGGLTEAFFGQGTRLTVV.

J is TRBJ2-4 and V is TRBV5-1; D call uncertain. Trimming took off 4 bases at V and 2 bases at J, with 10 bases between the two ends. CDR3 length equals 14 residues. Germline CDR1 is SGHRS and CDR2 is YFSETQ. The DNA of the CDR3 is TGCGCCAGCAGCCCGAGCCCAACCAAAAACATTCAGTACTTC. Amino acid sequence: CASSPSPTKNIQYF.

The chain recombines TRBV28 with TRBJ1-1, with TRBD1 as a possible D gene (6 bases). Germline CDR1 reads MDHEN; CDR2 reads SYDVKM. The CDR3 sequence is 11 residues long. The CDR3, as DNA: TGTGGGACGACAGGGAACACTGAAGCTTTCTTT. Its translation is CGTTGNTEAFF. The full variable domain, in which reference TRBV28 and TRBJ1-1 provide the parts outside the CDR3, is DVKVTQSSRYLVKRTGEKVFLECVQDMDHENMFWYRQDPGLGLRLIYFSYDVKMKEKGDIPEGYSVSREKKERFSLILESASTNQTSMYLCGTTGNTEAFFGQGTRLTVV.

This clone has just a few counts. The chain couples TRBV6-5 to TRBJ2-2; D remains ambiguous. Trimming shortened V by 7 bases and J by 1 base, and 10 bases separated the two germline ends. Looked up from germline, CDR1 is MNHEY and CDR2 is SVGAGI. The CDR3 has 14 residues. This chain's CDR3 is CASMGGVNTGELFF. For the CDR3, the DNA is TGTGCCAGCATGGGTGGAGTGAACACCGGGGAGCTGTTTTTT.

This clone was seen just once. The rearrangement links TRBV7-8 to TRBJ2-7; 9 positions match TRBD2. Looked up from germline, CDR1 is SGHVS and CDR2 is FQNEAQ. The CDR3 length is 16 residues. The V and J ends lost 2 bases and 2 bases, in that order; junction bases with no gene match: 7. This CDR3 reads CASSLLGSGGAYEQYV. For the CDR3, the DNA is TGTGCCAGCAGCTTATTGGGTAGCGGGGGTGCCTACGAGCAGTACGTC.

The chain combines TRBV9 with TRBJ2-5, with D perhaps given as TRBD1 or TRBD2 (6 bases each). The V end was cut by 4 bases, the J end by 5 bases, with 9 bases between. CDR3 length: 12 amino acids. Germline V gene sequence: CDR1 SGDLS, CDR2 YYNGEE. CDR3 protein: CASSRGRETQYF. As DNA, the CDR3 is TGTGCCAGCAGCCGGGGGCGGGAGACCCAGTACTTC.

This clone was found a few times. The gene calls are TRBV19 and TRBJ1-6; D uncertain. V shed 6 bases and J shed 10 bases, with 13 bases lying between them. Germline CDR1 reads LNHDA; CDR2 reads SQIVND (reference sequence). This CDR3 has 13 residues. As DNA, the CDR3 is TGTGCCAGTAGAGGCCTTCCGGGGTCACCCCTCCACTTT. Residues: CASRGLPGSPLHF. Based on the CDR3 plus reference TRBV19 and TRBJ1-6, the full variable domain is DGGITQSPKYLFRKEGQNVTLSCEQNLNHDAMYWYRQDPGQGLRLIYYSQIVNDFQKGDIAEGYSVSREKKESFPLTVTSAQKNPTAFYLCASRGLPGSPLHFGNGTRLTVT.

The chain uses TRBV5-6 and TRBJ2-7, with 8 bases fitting TRBD2. The J segment lost 3 bases and the V segment lost 4 bases, leaving 9 bases of the junction unmatched. The CDR3 has 15 amino acids. Germline loops: CDR1 SGHDT, CDR2 YYEEEE. The CDR3 bases are TGTGCCAGCAGCCCCTCTCGGGGGGGGAACTACGAGCAGTACTTC. Encoded protein: CASSPSRGGNYEQYF.

The chain carries TRBV2 and TRBJ2-6; possibly TRBD2 for D (5 bases). The CDR3 runs 17 residues. V was shortened by 3 bases and J by 0 bases, with 12 bases between the two germline ends. Germline V gene lookup returns CDR1 SNHLY and CDR2 FYNNEI. CDR3 coding DNA: TGTGCCAGCAGTGACGCGGAGGTAAACTCTGGGGCCAACGTCCTGACTTTC. Translating it yields CASSDAEVNSGANVLTF.

By frequency in the sample, this clone is medium-sized. The chain combines TRBV28 with TRBJ1-6, with TRBD1 as a possible D gene (5 bases). The V and J ends lost 3 bases and 4 bases respectively, with 10 bases between them. Per the germline V gene, CDR1 is MDHEN and CDR2 is SYDVKM. The CDR3 extends over 15 amino acids. Here the CDR3 reads CASSLGGTYNSPLHF. The DNA for the CDR3 is TGTGCCAGCAGTTTGGGGGGAACTTATAATTCACCCCTCCACTTT.

The chain recombines TRBV30 with TRBJ2-7; 7 nucleotides match TRBD1. Germline lookup yields CDR1 GTSNPN and CDR2 SVGIG (reference sequence). With 2 bases clipped from V and 3 bases from J, the junction kept 4 bases outside the gene matches. This CDR3 comprises 13 residues. In DNA, the CDR3 is TGTGCCTGGAGTCAAAGACAGGGCTACGAGCAGTACTTC. It codes for CAWSQRQGYEQYF.

V and J are TRBV23-1 and TRBJ2-7; D gene ambiguous. TRBV23-1 is marked as an open reading frame, function uncertain. Between the trimmed V and J ends, which lost 4 bases and 5 bases, there was a span of 9 bases. CDR3 length: 12 amino acids. The CDR3 nucleotides are TGCGCCAGCAGTCGTTTTTCGGACGAGCAGTACGTC. It codes for CASSRFSDEQYV.

This sequence joins TRBV30 and TRBJ2-3; D is unclear. The V end was cut by 2 bases, the J end by 5 bases, with 8 bases between. CDR3 length: 12 amino acids. Germline V gives CDR1 GTSNPN, CDR2 SVGIG (reference sequence). CDR3 DNA sequence: TGTGCCTGGAGTTCCGACGGAGATACGCAGTATTTT. Its translation is CAWSSDGDTQYF.

The chain couples TRBV18 to TRBJ2-2, with a weak D call TRBD1 (5 bases). V was pared by 5 bases and J by 0 bases, with 13 bases between. Per the germline V gene, CDR1 is KGHSH and CDR2 is LQKENI. The CDR3 consists of 16 residues. Written as DNA, the CDR3 is TGTGCCAGCTCAAGCAGGGTGAGGACGAACACCGGGGAGCTGTTTTTT. Amino acid sequence: CASSSRVRTNTGELFF.

V gene TRBV6-6 combines with J gene TRBJ1-1; D is possibly TRBD1 (6 bases). Deletions cut 0 bases from V and 5 bases from J, with 13 bases between. The length of the CDR3 is 15 residues. Germline-derived CDR1 and CDR2 are MNHNY and SVGAGI (reference sequence). This CDR3 is CASSYSIGGETEAFF. In nucleotides, the CDR3 is TGTGCCAGCAGTTACTCGATAGGGGGTGAGACTGAAGCTTTCTTT.

This chain joins TRBV19 and TRBJ1-5; D perhaps matches TRBD1 (6 bases). Trimming took 5 bases from V and 4 from J, leaving 15 bases between them. This CDR3 has 15 residues. Germline values: CDR1 LNHDA, CDR2 SQIVND (reference sequence). Here the CDR3 reads CASSQFSTGNQPQHF. For the CDR3, the DNA is TGTGCCAGTAGTCAGTTTTCCACAGGGAATCAGCCCCAGCATTTT.

This chain links TRBV6-1 with TRBJ2-7; D may correspond to TRBD1 or TRBD2 (5 bases each). The CDR3 runs 14 residues. CDR1 MNHNS and CDR2 SASEGT come from the germline V gene. Trimming took off 4 bases at V and 3 bases at J, with 13 bases between the two ends. CDR3 bases: TGTGCCAGCAGTGCGGGACCTCGTAACTACGAGCAGTACGTC. It encodes CASSAGPRNYEQYV.

This rearrangement joins TRBV11-1 to TRBJ2-5; 15 bases agree with TRBD2. The V gene end was trimmed by 4 bases and the J gene end by 5 bases; junction bases not matched to a gene: 5. Germline CDR1 is SGHAT and CDR2 is FQDESV (reference sequence). The CDR3 loop spans 16 amino acids. The CDR3 nucleotides read TGTGCCAGCAGCTATGGACTAGCGGGGGGGCTTGAGACCCAGTACTTC. This translates into CASSYGLAGGLETQYF.

This chain joins TRBV9 and TRBJ1-5; D is uncertain. CDR1 and CDR2 (germline): SGDLS, YYNGEE. The V end was cut by 0 bases, the J end by 8 bases, with 9 bases between. The CDR3 length is 13 residues. The CDR3 sequence: CASSVGEWEPQHF. The CDR3 region has the DNA TGTGCCAGCAGCGTAGGGGAGTGGGAGCCCCAGCATTTT.

This clone was picked up one time. V is TRBV6-1 and J is TRBJ2-5, with 8 nucleotides matching TRBD1. The V and J ends lost 4 bases and 1 base, in that order; junction bases with no gene match: 5. This CDR3 contains 15 residues. From germline, CDR1 is MNHNS and CDR2 SASEGT. The CDR3 here is CASSVQGAGQETQYF. CDR3 nucleotides: TGTGCCAGCAGTGTCCAGGGGGCCGGCCAAGAGACCCAGTACTTC.

The chain joins TRBV29-1 to TRBJ2-1; D might be TRBD1 (5 bases). This CDR3 is built from 13 residues. Germline assignment: CDR1 SQVTM and CDR2 ANQGSEA. V lost 4 bases, J lost 0 bases, and 7 bases lay in between. CDR3: CSVVRGSYNEQFF. The CDR3 bases are TGCAGCGTTGTTAGGGGCTCCTACAATGAGCAGTTCTTC.

This chain connects TRBV28 to TRBJ1-6; 8 bases agree with TRBD1. The CDR3 loop spans 15 amino acids. Germline V gives CDR1 MDHEN, CDR2 SYDVKM. The V and J ends lost 1 base and 9 bases, in that order; junction bases with no gene match: 5. The CDR3 region is CASSLSTGGSSPLHF. CDR3 DNA sequence: TGTGCCAGCAGTTTATCAACAGGGGGAAGTTCACCCCTCCACTTT.

The V and J genes are TRBV6-1 and TRBJ1-3, with TRBD1 as a possible D gene (6 bases). CDR1 and CDR2 (germline): MNHNS, SASEGT. The CDR3 extends over 14 amino acids. The germline V and J ends were trimmed by 5 bases and 4 bases, with 12 bases remaining between them. The CDR3 loop reads CASSPQGSGNTIYF. Here the CDR3 DNA reads TGTGCCAGCAGTCCACAGGGCTCCGGAAACACCATATATTTT.

This sequence joins TRBV5-6 and TRBJ2-2; D might be TRBD1 (6 bases). Germline CDR1 and CDR2: SGHDT and YYEEEE. V gave up 7 bases and J gave up 3 bases, with 22 bases separating them. There are 17 residues in the CDR3. The CDR3, as DNA: TGTGCCAGCTTTCCCAAGCCCGGGACACCGGACACCGGGGAGCTGTTTTTT. Translated: CASFPKPGTPDTGELFF.

The V gene is TRBV19, the J gene TRBJ1-1; a weak D match, TRBD1 (6 bases). V lost 3 bases to trimming and J lost 1 base, with 9 bases between them. The germline gives CDR1 LNHDA, CDR2 SQIVND (reference sequence). The CDR3 totals 14 residues. The CDR3 is CASSMGGGNTEAFF. The CDR3 DNA reads as TGTGCCAGTAGTATGGGGGGCGGGAACACTGAAGCTTTCTTT.

The rearrangement links TRBV28 to TRBJ1-5, with 11 bases lining up with TRBD1. The CDR3 is 16 amino acids. The V gene's germline CDR1 is MDHEN and CDR2 SYDVKM. V trimming: 6 bases; J trimming: 3 bases; junction bases outside the gene matches: 7. Here the CDR3 reads CASSPSGQGDNQPQHF. The CDR3, as DNA: TGTGCCAGCAGCCCATCGGGACAGGGGGACAATCAGCCCCAGCATTTT. The whole variable domain, remainder taken from reference TRBV28 and TRBJ1-5, is DVKVTQSSRYLVKRTGEKVFLECVQDMDHENMFWYRQDPGLGLRLIYFSYDVKMKEKGDIPEGYSVSREKKERFSLILESASTNQTSMYLCASSPSGQGDNQPQHFGDGTRLSIL.

This chain uses TRBV5-1 with TRBJ2-3; 11 nucleotides match TRBD2. The trim removed 2 bases at V and 5 bases at J, leaving 4 bases unmatched. CDR1 is SGHRS, CDR2 YFSETQ, per germline. The CDR3 spans 15 residues. The CDR3 DNA reads TGCGCCAGCAGCTTTAGCGGGGGGGCCAAAGATACGCAGTATTTT. Its protein is CASSFSGGAKDTQYF.

V gene TRBV7-9 combines with J gene TRBJ1-6; possible D gene TRBD1, 5 bases. In germline, CDR1 is SEHNR, CDR2 FQNEAQ (reference sequence). This CDR3 spans 14 amino acids. V lost 2 bases to trimming and J lost 11 bases, with 13 bases between them. The CDR3 DNA is TGTGCCAGCAGCTTACCAGGGAGATCGACACCCCTCCACTTT. It encodes CASSLPGRSTPLHF.

A remark on this clone: One junction end disagrees with the germline gene, perhaps due to a read error. This chain links TRBV2 with TRBJ1-6; TRBD1 is a possible D gene (5 bases). CDR3 size: 14 residues. CDR1 SNHLY and CDR2 FYNNEI come from the germline V gene. The CDR3 DNA sequence: TGTGCCAGCAGTGAAGCGCTTCAGGGACTCCCCCACCACTTT. It is translated as CASSEALQGLPHHF.

This rearrangement joins TRBV11-1 to TRBJ2-3, with D tentatively TRBD1 (5 bases). From germline, CDR1 is SGHAT and CDR2 FQDESV (reference sequence). V dropped 5 bases and J dropped 2 bases, with 14 bases sitting between them. This CDR3 comprises 15 residues. The DNA of the CDR3 is TGTGCCAGCAGCCTCCGCGACAGTTTCACAGATACGCAGTATTTT. Translated, it gives CASSLRDSFTDTQYF.